This T cell receptor beta chain comes out of a study of shared clonotypes between healthy human individuals. Per the study methods: With immunoSEQ giving junction-only sequences and no quality scores, filtering differed. Using immunoSEQ multiplex PCR, the repertoire was profiled, and TCRdb retains in-frame clones only, with some absent. The V and J calls and the clone size are those of that table, but D and trimming were determined from the DNA. The sample shows hundreds of thousands of clones, around 93% of them seen only once. Germline-derived CDR1 and CDR2 are MGHRA and YSYEKL. V shed 1 base and J shed 1 base, with 11 bases lying between them. There are 15 residues in the CDR3. CD45RO-negative, CCR7-positively selected cells formed the naive CD8 fraction, excluding terminally differentiated effector memory CD45RA+ cells. A word on this clone: Its specificity is not known.

Broader study findings: Across a handful of donors, naive CD4 shared 4.5% to 6%, naive CD8 more than 3%, memory CD4 roughly 2.4%, memory CD8 0.4%. In having few donors, the study represented limited genetic and exposure-history diversity. All-four-donor shared clonotypes had higher generation probabilities than non-shared clonotypes did.

This chain links TRBV4-1 with TRBJ2-7; D remains unclear. What was sequenced was naive CD8+ T cells sorted from blood. The clonotype comes from a man aged 25 to 45 in good health. DNA of the CDR3: TGCGCCAGCAGCCAAGTTGTATCTGGGTCCTACGAGCAGTACTTC. Residues: CASSQVVSGSYEQYF.